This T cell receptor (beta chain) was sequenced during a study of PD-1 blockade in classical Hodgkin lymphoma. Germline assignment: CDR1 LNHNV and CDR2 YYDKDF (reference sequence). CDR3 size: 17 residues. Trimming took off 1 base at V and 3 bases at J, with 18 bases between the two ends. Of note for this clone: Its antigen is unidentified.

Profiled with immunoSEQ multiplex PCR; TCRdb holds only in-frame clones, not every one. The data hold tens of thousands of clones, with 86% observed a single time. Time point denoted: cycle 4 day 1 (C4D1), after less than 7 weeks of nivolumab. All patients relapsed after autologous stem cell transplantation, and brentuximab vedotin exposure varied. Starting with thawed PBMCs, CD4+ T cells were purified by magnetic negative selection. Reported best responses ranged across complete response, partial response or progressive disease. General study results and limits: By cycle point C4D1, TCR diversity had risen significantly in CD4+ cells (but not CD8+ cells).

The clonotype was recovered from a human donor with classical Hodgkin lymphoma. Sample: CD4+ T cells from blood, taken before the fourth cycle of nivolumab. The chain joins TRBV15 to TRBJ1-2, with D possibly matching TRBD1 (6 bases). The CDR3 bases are TGTGCCACCAGCAGAGGCAAGATACAGGGCCGAGACTATGGCTACACCTTC. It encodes CATSRGKIQGRDYGYTF.